Listed here are 13 T cell receptor beta chains from one sample, sequenced in a study of blood T cell repertoires in COVID-19. Repertoires were generated with immunoSEQ multiplex PCR, while TCRdb's copy carries only in-frame clones and drops some. The sample has approximately 110,000 clones, approximately 79% seen once. Sequenced input: peripheral blood. The receptors originated from a man between 65 and 79 years old with active or convalescent COVID-19.

This chain joins TRBV9 and TRBJ2-7, with 10 bases that match TRBD2. The CDR3 is 15 residues long. J was trimmed by 1 base and V by 4 bases; bases with no gene match: 5. In germline, CDR1 is SGDLS, CDR2 YYNGEE. The CDR3 sequence is CASSRGLADSYEQYF. CDR3 nucleotide sequence: TGTGCCAGCAGCCGCGGACTAGCGGATTCCTACGAGCAGTACTTC.

The rearrangement uses TRBV28 and TRBJ1-2; D call uncertain. This CDR3 is 13 amino acids long. Germline CDR1 and CDR2: MDHEN and SYDVKM. Trimming removed 11 bases at V and 0 bases at J, with 13 bases between. The CDR3 reads CAVLGMSNYGYTF. In DNA, the CDR3 is TGTGCCGTCCTAGGCATGTCTAACTATGGCTACACCTTC.

This rearrangement joins TRBV28 to TRBJ2-3; 8 bases match TRBD2. This CDR3 has 14 residues. With 5 bases clipped from V and 2 bases from J, the junction kept 3 bases outside the gene matches. CDR1 is MDHEN and CDR2 is SYDVKM in the germline V gene. The CDR3: CASSHSGNTDTQYF. The CDR3 DNA follows: TGTGCCAGCAGTCATAGCGGGAACACAGATACGCAGTATTTT.

The CDR3 reads CASSQDGKSGQGVQPQHF. Written as DNA, the CDR3 is TGTGCCAGCAGCCAAGATGGGAAATCGGGACAGGGAGTCCAGCCCCAGCATTTT. V is TRBV4-2 and J is TRBJ1-5; 9 bases map to TRBD1. Germline CDR1 is LGHNA and CDR2 is YNFKEQ. This CDR3 has 18 amino acids. J lost 7 bases, V lost 0 bases, and 13 bases had no gene match.

This clone was seen only once. CDR3 DNA sequence: TGTGCCAGCTCACTGGCGGTAGAAACCCCTGAAGCTTTCTTT. The encoded protein is CASSLAVETPEAFF. The chain carries TRBV18 and TRBJ1-1; D gene unclear. This CDR3 contains 14 residues. The V gene's germline CDR1 is KGHSH and CDR2 LQKENI. Trimming took 4 bases from V and 6 from J, leaving 15 bases between them.

This chain links TRBV19 with TRBJ1-5; 8 bases align to TRBD1. The germline gives CDR1 LNHDA, CDR2 SQIVND (reference sequence). The trim removed 3 bases at V and 6 bases at J, leaving 13 bases unmatched. CDR3 length equals 17 residues. The CDR3 coding sequence is TGTGCCAGTAGTATCCCCCCCGACAGGGGTAGGGGTCAGCCCCAGCATTTT. It specifies CASSIPPDRGRGQPQHF.

This chain joins TRBV19 and TRBJ2-5; 9 bases are a match to TRBD1. V shed 1 base, J shed 5 bases, and the junction held 5 bases outside the gene matches. Germline CDR1 is LNHDA and CDR2 is SQIVND (reference sequence). This CDR3 has 15 residues. The CDR3, as DNA: TGTGCCAGTAGTATAGGGGACAGGGCGTCGGAGACCCAGTACTTC. Encoded protein: CASSIGDRASETQYF. The variable domain in full, with the rest retrieved from reference TRBV19 and TRBJ2-5, is DGGITQSPKYLFRKEGQNVTLSCEQNLNHDAMYWYRQDPGQGLRLIYYSQIVNDFQKGDIAEGYSVSREKKESFPLTVTSAQKNPTAFYLCASSIGDRASETQYFGPGTRLLVL.

The rearrangement links TRBV19 to TRBJ2-1; 7 bases are shared with TRBD1. The germline V gene encodes CDR1 LNHDA and CDR2 SQIVND (reference sequence). J gave up 2 bases and V 8 bases, and 3 bases lay outside the gene matches. CDR3 length: 13 amino acids. CDR3 nucleotides: TGTGCCAGTGCACAGGGGACCTACAATGAGCAGTTCTTC. It codes for CASAQGTYNEQFF.

This clone showed up just once. V is TRBV24-1 and J is TRBJ2-1; 7 nucleotides line up with TRBD1. Germline V lookup: CDR1 KGHDR, CDR2 SFDVKD. J was trimmed by 4 bases and V by 7 bases; bases with no gene match: 6. CDR3 size: 14 residues. This chain's CDR3 is CATRAPGQYNEQFF. CDR3 sequence (DNA): TGTGCCACCAGAGCGCCGGGACAGTACAATGAGCAGTTCTTC.

This clone was detected only once. The V and J genes are TRBV6-8 and TRBJ2-3; 7 positions agree with TRBD2. V was clipped by 2 bases and J by 5 bases; unmatched bases: 7. CDR1 MNHGY and CDR2 SAAAGT come from the germline V gene. The CDR3 totals 15 residues. CDR3 loop: CASSYEGREIDTQYF. CDR3 DNA sequence: TGTGCCAGCAGTTACGAGGGGCGGGAGATAGATACGCAGTATTTT.

The V call is TRBV29-1, the J call TRBJ2-7; 9 positions match TRBD1. Losses at the gene ends were 6 bases for V and 5 bases for J; bases not matched to a gene: 5. The germline gives CDR1 SQVTM, CDR2 ANQGSEA. The CDR3 contains 12 residues. In DNA form, the CDR3 reads TGCAGCGTGTCAACAGGGGGCCACGAGCAGTACTTC. Translation: CSVSTGGHEQYF.

The genes are TRBV28 and TRBJ1-5; maybe TRBD1 (5 bases). V was cut by 6 bases and J by 6 bases, with 15 bases left in between. Germline-derived CDR1 and CDR2 are MDHEN and SYDVKM. CDR3 length equals 14 residues. The CDR3 DNA follows: TGTGCCAGCAGGCTGACAGCCTCGGGTCAGCCCCAGCATTTT. It yields the protein CASRLTASGQPQHF.

This chain uses TRBV7-2 with TRBJ2-1; D possibly corresponds to TRBD2 (5 bases). V lost 1 base and J lost 1, with 8 bases in between. The length of the CDR3 is 15 residues. Germline CDR1 and CDR2: SGHTA and FQGNSA. As DNA, the CDR3 is TGTGCCAGCAGCTTAGATCGGGGTTCCTACAATGAGCAGTTCTTC. This gives the protein CASSLDRGSYNEQFF.